The source of this T cell receptor (beta chain) is a study of T cells after yellow fever vaccination (dated by TCRdb to about 2019). Turning to the overall study: The SMART-Seq v4 Ultra Low Input RNA kit was used to prepare libraries from fractions with low cell numbers. Two healthy male donors, one aged 18 to 30 and one aged 30 to 40 years, made up the cohort. Blood samples were taken at several timepoints before and after primary and secondary immunization, and bulk PBMC replicates and cell subsets were isolated. Bulk TCR alpha and beta repertoires were sequenced longitudinally to track T-cell clones before and after primary and booster YFV17D yellow fever vaccination. What the work shows at the level of the full study, not this receptor alone: Computational filtering was required because FACS-sorted repertoires could contain abundant contaminating clonotypes from the bulk population. The secondary T-cell response was found to be weaker but faster than the primary response, with a peak reached on day 5 rather than on day 15. After the booster, most clones that had expanded after primary vaccination were detected again (approximately 95% of CD4 and about 88% of CD8), suggesting broad maintenance of memory. A small share of clonotypes was detected in both CD4 and CD8 compartments, with the overlap likely arising from convergent recombination. The study included only a couple of donors, which limits how far the findings can be generalized.

Taken with the paper, the label for treatment or condition translates to: live attenuated yellow fever vaccine strain. Two biological replicates of bulk PBMCs were collected at each blood-draw timepoint. A standard Ficoll-Paque protocol was used to isolate PBMCs from peripheral blood. TriZol was used to extract RNA from bulk PBMCs, from CD4 and CD8 fractions, and from dextramer-positive and dextramer-negative fractions. This clonotype was observed a handful of times. Its antigen is not yet known. Per-nucleotide qualities are absent, and no much larger clonotype sits a single base away. TCR cDNA was made using 5'RACE template switching, a step that added a universal primer site and unique molecular identifiers. Priming for cDNA synthesis came from both the TCR alpha and TCR beta constant segments. Library amplification used two PCR steps, and the second PCR step added sample barcodes and sequencing adapters. Sequencing of libraries was performed on Illumina HiSeq 2500 (2x100 bp) or NovaSeq (2x150 bp). Per the authors' processing: MIGEC handled demultiplexing of reads and collapsing into UMI consensus sequences, while MiXCR performed V(D)J alignment. Vaccine-responding clonotypes were identified with edgeR using replicate PBMC samples, with FDR below 0.01 and a log2 fold change above 5 up to day 15 being required. Bulk clonotypes were assigned CD4 or CD8 identity according to which sequenced CD4 or CD8 repertoire held them at higher abundance. TCRdb's own reprocessing of the public reads used fastp at Q25 and MiXCR and kept productive beta chains. Each CDR3 protein appears once, grouped with its most common genes and DNA. None of the V and J calls come from the authors' own analysis; TCRdb made them. The sample records 500,000 to 650,000 distinct CDR3 sequences, roughly 13% of which are singletons. The ten largest make up about an eighth of the sample.

The CDR3 holds 12 amino acids from the cysteine to the phenylalanine. The CDR3 DNA has 36 bases and is translated from base 1. The germline V gene supplies CDR1 LGHNT and CDR2 FRNRAP. The V end loses 6 bases and the J end loses 3 bases, and a stretch of 9 bases separates them. The material sequenced was PBMCs, taken on the day of the yellow fever booster vaccination. The rearrangement joined TRBV12-5 to TRBJ2-7; TRBD2 is perhaps the D gene, given 6 matching bases. This TCR was sampled from a man between 25 and 39 years old who received the YFV17D yellow fever vaccine. The DNA is TGTGCTAGTGGGGACTACAACTACGAGCAGTACTTC. Translated, this gives CASGDYNYEQYF.